This passage covers 17 T cell receptor beta chains from one sample sequenced in a study of blood T cell repertoires in COVID-19. The method was immunoSEQ multiplex PCR; TCRdb's version includes in-frame clones alone and lacks a portion of them. The sample consists of hundreds of thousands of clones, about 86% of them appearing once. Sequencing was performed on peripheral blood. These TCRs come from a man aged 80 or over with acute or convalescent COVID-19.

The chain recombines TRBV5-8 with TRBJ2-3, with unresolved D. V lost 7 bases and J lost 4, with 10 bases in between. This CDR3 region has 12 residues. Germline loops: CDR1 SGHTS, CDR2 YDEGEE. The CDR3 nucleotides read TGTGCCAGCTTACGACTCTCAGATACGCAGTATTTT. Residues: CASLRLSDTQYF. The full variable domain, in which reference TRBV5-8 and TRBJ2-3 provide the parts outside the CDR3, is EAGVTQSPTHLIKTRGQQATLRCSPISGHTSVYWYQQALGLGLQFLLWYDEGEERNRGNFPPRFSGRQFPNYSSELNVNALELEDSALYLCASLRLSDTQYFGPGTRLTVL.

The rearrangement links TRBV3-1 (or the pseudogene TRBV3-2) to TRBJ1-2, with D unresolved. There are 13 residues in the CDR3. V was trimmed by 1 base and J by 6 bases, leaving 9 bases between them. Germline V gene sequence: CDR1 LGHDT, CDR2 YNNKEL (reference sequence). Here the CDR3 DNA reads TGTGCCAGCAGCCAAGGGCTGCCCGATGGCTACACCTTC. This gives the protein CASSQGLPDGYTF.

This chain connects TRBV5-1 to TRBJ1-4; D may be TRBD1 (5 bases). The ends were cut back, 4 bases at V and 5 bases at J, with 12 bases in the middle. Germline CDR1 SGHRS, CDR2 YFSETQ. The CDR3 runs to 14 residues. CDR3 region: CASSPGDRNEKLFF. The DNA for the CDR3 is TGCGCCAGCAGCCCGGGGGATCGGAATGAAAAACTGTTTTTT.

The chain links TRBV9 to TRBJ2-7; 13 bases map to TRBD2. Trimming took 2 bases from V and 6 from J; bases not matched to a gene: 8. The germline V gene has CDR1 SGDLS and CDR2 YYNGEE. There are 16 residues in the CDR3. The chain's CDR3 is CASSVGLAGPLGEQYF. CDR3 nucleotides: TGTGCCAGCAGCGTGGGACTAGCGGGACCCCTGGGCGAGCAGTACTTC. Complete variable domain (other parts from reference TRBV9 and TRBJ2-7): DSGVTQTPKHLITATGQRVTLRCSPRSGDLSVYWYQQSLDQGLQFLIQYYNGEERAKGNILERFSAQQFPDLHSELNLSSLELGDSALYFCASSVGLAGPLGEQYFGPGTRLTVT.

This CDR3 reads CASSGNTGLNNEQFF. As DNA, the CDR3 is TGTGCCAGCAGCGGAAACACGGGACTAAATAATGAGCAGTTCTTC. This rearrangement joins TRBV5-6 to TRBJ2-1; TRBD2 matches at 7 bases. V dropped 4 bases and J dropped 7; count of bases not matched to a gene: 11. The CDR3 spans 15 residues. The V gene's germline CDR1 is SGHDT and CDR2 YYEEEE.

The rearrangement joins TRBV3-1 (or the pseudogene TRBV3-2) to TRBJ2-7; D is perhaps TRBD1 (6 bases). The V end lost 4 bases, the J end lost 8 bases, and 15 bases lay between the germline ends. The CDR3 consists of 13 residues. In germline, CDR1 is LGHDT, CDR2 YNNKEL (reference sequence). CDR3: CASSPAAGAKQYF. CDR3 DNA sequence: TGTGCCAGCAGCCCGGCCGCAGGGGCCAAGCAGTACTTC.

The chain carries TRBV7-8 and TRBJ2-7; TRBD1 matches at 9 bases. CDR1 is SGHVS, CDR2 FQNEAQ, per germline. V lost 3 bases, J lost 5 bases, and 5 bases stayed unmatched. CDR3 length: 14 residues. CDR3 sequence reads: CASSFRDRAHEQYF. CDR3 DNA: TGTGCCAGCAGCTTCCGGGACAGGGCCCACGAGCAGTACTTC.

J is TRBJ1-2 and V is TRBV9; TRBD1 matches 10 bases. In germline, CDR1 is SGDLS, CDR2 YYNGEE. V lost 3 bases to trimming and J lost 3 bases; unmatched junction nucleotides: 2. This CDR3 region has 14 residues. CDR3 DNA sequence: TGTGCCAGCAGCGCCGGGACAGGGGACTATGGCTACACCTTC. Protein product: CASSAGTGDYGYTF. The whole variable domain, remainder taken from reference TRBV9 and TRBJ1-2, is DSGVTQTPKHLITATGQRVTLRCSPRSGDLSVYWYQQSLDQGLQFLIQYYNGEERAKGNILERFSAQQFPDLHSELNLSSLELGDSALYFCASSAGTGDYGYTFGSGTRLTVV.

The chain has TRBV5-4 and TRBJ2-7; tentative D call: TRBD1 (5 bases). CDR3 length: 14 amino acids. CDR1 is SGHNT, CDR2 YYREEE, per germline (reference sequence). V was clipped by 0 bases and J by 2 bases, with 9 bases between them. CDR3 in DNA: TGTGCCAGCAGCTTGGGTCAGGGCCCCTACGAGCAGTACTTC. Translation: CASSLGQGPYEQYF.

The chain links TRBV7-9 to TRBJ2-7; no clear D. With 5 bases removed from V and 0 bases from J, the gap between germline ends came to 11 bases. This CDR3 region has 14 residues. Germline V gives CDR1 SEHNR, CDR2 FQNEAQ (reference sequence). This CDR3 is CASSPTPFSYEQYF. CDR3 DNA sequence: TGTGCCAGCAGCCCCACACCTTTCTCCTACGAGCAGTACTTC.

This clone has more than one count but fewer than ten. The chain carries TRBV14 and TRBJ2-2; no definite D call. Germline values: CDR1 SGHDN, CDR2 FVKESK. V lost 5 bases to trimming and J lost 6 bases, with 10 bases between them. The CDR3 length is 13 residues. This CDR3 reads CASSKGLAGELFF. The CDR3 DNA is TGTGCCAGCAGCAAAGGGTTAGCCGGGGAGCTGTTTTTT.

This clone has just a few counts. The chain has TRBV29-1 and TRBJ2-7; D may be TRBD2 (5 bases). The CDR3 consists of 12 residues. The V gene lost 6 bases and the J gene lost 0 bases, with 9 bases spanning the gap. Germline CDR1 reads SQVTM; CDR2 reads ANQGSEA. Here the CDR3 DNA reads TGCAGCGTCGCGGACTTCTCCTACGAGCAGTACTTC. It translates to CSVADFSYEQYF.

CDR3 in amino acids: CASSSGTAIYEQYF. The DNA for the CDR3 is TGCGCCAGCAGCTCGGGGACAGCAATCTACGAGCAGTACTTC. The V gene is TRBV5-1, the J gene TRBJ2-7; the match to TRBD1 covers 7 bases. Germline lookup yields CDR1 SGHRS and CDR2 YFSETQ. The J segment lost 3 bases and the V segment lost 3 bases, leaving 6 bases of the junction unmatched. The CDR3 has 14 amino acids.

The genes are TRBV19 and TRBJ1-3; unclear D gene. The V gene's germline CDR1 is LNHDA and CDR2 SQIVND (reference sequence). The V and J ends lost 6 bases and 2 bases respectively, with 11 bases between them. This CDR3 has 14 residues. The CDR3: CASRTTRTGNTIYF. The CDR3 DNA follows: TGTGCCAGTAGGACTACGAGGACTGGAAACACCATATATTTT.

This chain connects TRBV4-1 to TRBJ2-7, with D perhaps matching TRBD2 (5 bases). CDR1 MGHRA and CDR2 YSYEKL come from the germline V gene. V was cut by 3 bases and J by 3 bases, with 15 bases left in between. The CDR3 runs 15 residues. CDR3 coding DNA: TGCGCCAGCAGCCACAAATCGGACTCCTTCTACGAGCAGTACTTC. Translation gives CASSHKSDSFYEQYF.

The chain links TRBV7-9 to TRBJ2-3; D remains ambiguous. Looked up from germline, CDR1 is SEHNR and CDR2 is FQNEAQ (reference sequence). The CDR3 length is 17 residues. The V end was cut by 1 base, the J end by 0 bases, with 14 bases between. The CDR3: CASSLGLDPRSTDTQYF. As DNA, the CDR3 is TGTGCCAGCAGCTTAGGTCTAGACCCCCGGAGCACAGATACGCAGTATTTT. The variable domain in full, completed from reference TRBV7-9 and TRBJ2-3, reads DTGVSQNPRHKITKRGQNVTFRCDPISEHNRLYWYRQTLGQGPEFLTYFQNEAQLEKSRLLSDRFSAERPKGSFSTLEIQRTEQGDSAMYLCASSLGLDPRSTDTQYFGPGTRLTVL.

V and J are TRBV19 and TRBJ1-1; weak D call: TRBD1 (5 bases). Per the germline V gene, CDR1 is LNHDA and CDR2 is SQIVND (reference sequence). There are 15 residues in the CDR3. V was pared by 5 bases and J by 4 bases, with 17 bases between. CDR3 protein: CASSGDWRGGTEAFF. CDR3 DNA: TGTGCCAGTAGTGGGGACTGGCGGGGCGGCACTGAAGCTTTCTTT.